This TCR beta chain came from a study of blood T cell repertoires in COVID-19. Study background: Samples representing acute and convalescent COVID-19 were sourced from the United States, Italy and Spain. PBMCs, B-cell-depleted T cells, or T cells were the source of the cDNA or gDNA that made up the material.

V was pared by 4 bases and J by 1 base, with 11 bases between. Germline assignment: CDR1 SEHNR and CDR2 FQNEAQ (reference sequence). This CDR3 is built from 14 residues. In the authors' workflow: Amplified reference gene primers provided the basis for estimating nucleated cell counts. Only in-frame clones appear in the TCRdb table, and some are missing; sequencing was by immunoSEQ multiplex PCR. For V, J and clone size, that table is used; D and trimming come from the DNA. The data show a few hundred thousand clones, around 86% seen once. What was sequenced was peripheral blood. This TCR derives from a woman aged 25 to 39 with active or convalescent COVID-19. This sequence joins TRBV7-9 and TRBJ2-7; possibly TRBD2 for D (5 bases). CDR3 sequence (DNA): TGTGCCAGCAGCTGGGGAGATCCTTCCTACGAGCAGTACTTC. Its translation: CASSWGDPSYEQYF.